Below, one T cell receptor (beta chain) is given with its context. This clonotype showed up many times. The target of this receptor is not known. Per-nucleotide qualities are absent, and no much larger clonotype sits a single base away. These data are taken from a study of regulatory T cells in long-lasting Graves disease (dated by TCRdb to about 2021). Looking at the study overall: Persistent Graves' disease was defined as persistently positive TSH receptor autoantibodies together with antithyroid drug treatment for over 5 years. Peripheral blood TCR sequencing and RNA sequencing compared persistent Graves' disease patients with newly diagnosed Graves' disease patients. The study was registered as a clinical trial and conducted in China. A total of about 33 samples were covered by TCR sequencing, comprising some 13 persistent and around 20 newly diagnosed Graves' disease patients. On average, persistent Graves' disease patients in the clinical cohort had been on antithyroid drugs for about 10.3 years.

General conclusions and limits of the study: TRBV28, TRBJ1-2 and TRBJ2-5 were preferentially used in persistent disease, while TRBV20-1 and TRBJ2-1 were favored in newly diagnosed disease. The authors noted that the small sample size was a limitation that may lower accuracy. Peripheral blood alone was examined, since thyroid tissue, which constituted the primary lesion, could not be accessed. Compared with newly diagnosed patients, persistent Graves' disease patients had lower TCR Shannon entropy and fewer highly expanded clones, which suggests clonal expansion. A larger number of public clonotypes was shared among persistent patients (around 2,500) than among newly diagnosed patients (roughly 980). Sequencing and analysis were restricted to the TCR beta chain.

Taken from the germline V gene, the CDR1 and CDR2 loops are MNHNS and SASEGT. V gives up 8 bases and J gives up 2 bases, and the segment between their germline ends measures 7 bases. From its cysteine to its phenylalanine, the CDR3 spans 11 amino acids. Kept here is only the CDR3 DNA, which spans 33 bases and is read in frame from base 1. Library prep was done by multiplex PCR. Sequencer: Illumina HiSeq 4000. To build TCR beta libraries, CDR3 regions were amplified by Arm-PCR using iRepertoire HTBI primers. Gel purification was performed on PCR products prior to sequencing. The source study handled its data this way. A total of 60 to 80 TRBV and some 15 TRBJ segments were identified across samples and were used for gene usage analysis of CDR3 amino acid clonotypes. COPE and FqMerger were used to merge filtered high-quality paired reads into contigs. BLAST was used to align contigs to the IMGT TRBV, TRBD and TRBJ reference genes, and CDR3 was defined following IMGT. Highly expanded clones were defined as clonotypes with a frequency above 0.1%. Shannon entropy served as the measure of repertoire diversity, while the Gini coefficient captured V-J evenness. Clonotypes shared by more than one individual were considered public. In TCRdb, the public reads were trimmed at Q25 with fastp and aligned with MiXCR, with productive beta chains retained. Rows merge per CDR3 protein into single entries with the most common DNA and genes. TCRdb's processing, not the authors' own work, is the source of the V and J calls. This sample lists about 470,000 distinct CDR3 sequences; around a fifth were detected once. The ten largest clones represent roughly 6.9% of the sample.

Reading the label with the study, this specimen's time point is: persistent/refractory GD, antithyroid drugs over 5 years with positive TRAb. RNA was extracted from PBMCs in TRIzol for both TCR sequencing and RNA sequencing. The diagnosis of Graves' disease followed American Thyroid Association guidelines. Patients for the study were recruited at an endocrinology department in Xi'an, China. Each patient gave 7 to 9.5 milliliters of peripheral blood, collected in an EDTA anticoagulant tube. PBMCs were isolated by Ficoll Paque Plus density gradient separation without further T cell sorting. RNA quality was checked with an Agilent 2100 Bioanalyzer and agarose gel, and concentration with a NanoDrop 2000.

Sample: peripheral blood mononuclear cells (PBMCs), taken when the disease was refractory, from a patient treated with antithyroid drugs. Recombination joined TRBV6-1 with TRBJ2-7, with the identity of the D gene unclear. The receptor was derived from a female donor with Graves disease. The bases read TGTGCCAGCGCAGGTACCTACGAGCAGTACTTC. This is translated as CASAGTYEQYF.